Each of the 30 T cell receptor beta chains below was sequenced from the same sample in a study of blood T cell repertoires in COVID-19. Libraries were prepared by immunoSEQ multiplex PCR; TCRdb keeps only in-frame clonotypes and omits some of them. The repertoire holds approximately 210,000 clones, with approximately 84% as singletons. Input material: peripheral blood. These receptors all come from a man aged 40-49 years with active or convalescent COVID-19.

The V call is TRBV5-1, the J call TRBJ1-3, with D unclear. With 6 bases removed from V and 0 bases from J, the gap between germline ends came to 13 bases. The V gene's germline CDR1 is SGHRS and CDR2 YFSETQ. The CDR3 covers 15 residues. The CDR3: CASKESPNSGNTIYF. CDR3 nucleotides: TGCGCCAGCAAAGAGTCCCCGAACTCTGGAAACACCATATATTTT.

The chain links TRBV28 to TRBJ1-5; D gene uncertain. CDR1 and CDR2 from the germline V gene are MDHEN and SYDVKM. The CDR3 covers 14 residues. Trimming removed 2 bases at V and 4 bases at J, with 9 bases between. The CDR3 spells CASSLQSRNQPQHF. CDR3 sequence (DNA): TGTGCCAGCAGTTTACAATCCCGGAATCAGCCCCAGCATTTT.

The V call is TRBV28, the J call TRBJ2-5; TRBD2 agrees at 8 bases. Germline CDR1 reads MDHEN; CDR2 reads SYDVKM. This CDR3 contains 14 residues. J was trimmed by 1 base and V by 8 bases; bases with no gene match: 6. In nucleotides, the CDR3 is TGTGCCAGCCAAGCGGGAGCTTTCCAAGAGACCCAGTACTTC. As protein: CASQAGAFQETQYF.

The CDR3 sequence is CASSFLGLAIYSQYF. The CDR3 DNA follows: TGTGCCAGCAGTTTTCTAGGACTAGCGATTTATTCGCAGTATTTT. The V call is TRBV28, the J call TRBJ2-3; 9 nucleotides match TRBD2. The germline V gene has CDR1 MDHEN and CDR2 SYDVKM. The trim removed 3 bases at V and 10 bases at J, leaving 11 bases unmatched. CDR3 length: 15 residues.

This clone was recorded only once. The chain joins TRBV7-8 to TRBJ2-6; a possible D gene is TRBD1 (6 bases). This CDR3 region has 14 residues. The germline CDR1 and CDR2 sequences are SGHVS and FQNEAQ. Trimming cost V 5 bases and J 4 bases, with 9 bases left between them. Here the CDR3 DNA reads TGTGCCAGCAGCAAGGGGGAAGGGGCCAACGTCCTGACTTTC. This translates into CASSKGEGANVLTF.

The V gene is TRBV28, the J gene TRBJ1-2; 7 bases align to TRBD1. V lost 5 bases and J lost 10; bases outside the gene matches: 13. This CDR3 spans 14 amino acids. Per germline, CDR1 MDHEN and CDR2 SYDVKM. The CDR3 here is CASSPGTVAVAYTF. The CDR3 nucleotides are TGTGCCAGCAGTCCGGGGACAGTCGCCGTGGCCTACACCTTC.

The chain carries TRBV19 and TRBJ1-1; D may be TRBD1 (5 bases). This CDR3 is built from 13 residues. Germline CDR1 is LNHDA and CDR2 is SQIVND (reference sequence). Trimming removed 5 bases from V and 3 bases from J, with 10 bases in between. Here the CDR3 reads CASSVKGDTEAFF. DNA of the CDR3: TGTGCCAGTAGTGTAAAAGGGGACACTGAAGCTTTCTTT.

This sequence joins TRBV5-6 and TRBJ2-7; TRBD2 matches 11 bases. Germline V gene data show CDR1 as SGHDT and CDR2 as YYEEEE. Unmatched junction bases numbered 8, after V lost 6 bases and J lost 3 bases. The CDR3 totals 15 residues. The CDR3 nucleotides are TGTGCCAGCACCTTCTGGACTAGCGGGTTCTACGAGCAGTACTTC. It yields the protein CASTFWTSGFYEQYF. Full variable domain (missing parts from reference TRBV5-6 and TRBJ2-7): DAGVTQSPTHLIKTRGQQVTLRCSPKSGHDTVSWYQQALGQGPQFIFQYYEEEERQRGNFPDRFSGHQFPNYSSELNVNALLLGDSALYLCASTFWTSGFYEQYFGPGTRLTVT.

The chain recombines TRBV19 with TRBJ2-7; the D is unclear. V lost 3 bases, J lost 0 bases, and 15 bases lay in between. CDR3 length equals 16 residues. The V gene's germline CDR1 is LNHDA and CDR2 SQIVND (reference sequence). The CDR3 nucleotides are TGTGCCAGTAGTATTCAAAGCTCCCCCTCCTCCTACGAGCAGTACTTC. As protein: CASSIQSSPSSYEQYF.

The rearrangement uses TRBV27 and TRBJ1-1; 7 nucleotides align to TRBD1. The V segment lost 3 bases and the J segment 5 bases; nucleotides outside the gene matches: 3. The CDR3 loop spans 13 amino acids. The V gene's germline CDR1 is MNHEY and CDR2 SMNVEV (reference sequence). CDR3 in DNA: TGTGCCAGCAGTTTTAGCAGGGGGACTGAAGCTTTCTTT. It encodes CASSFSRGTEAFF.

The chain joins TRBV2 to TRBJ2-2, with D possibly matching TRBD1 (5 bases). V lost 9 bases and J 4 bases, leaving 18 bases between the germline ends. From germline, CDR1 is SNHLY and CDR2 FYNNEI. The CDR3 is 15 residues long. Written as DNA, the CDR3 is TGTGCCAGTACGCTTAAAGGGGCAGGCACCGGGGAGCTGTTTTTT. Its translation: CASTLKGAGTGELFF.

The chain combines TRBV5-4 with TRBJ2-1; TRBD1 matches 7 bases. J was trimmed by 5 bases and V by 4 bases; bases with no gene match: 15. The CDR3 totals 17 residues. Germline V CDR1 and CDR2: SGHNT, YYREEE (reference sequence). In DNA form, the CDR3 reads TGTGCCAGCAGCCCAAACAAGGGGCAGGGGGTGAACAATGAGCAGTTCTTC. Encoded protein: CASSPNKGQGVNNEQFF.

Here the CDR3 reads CASREGNIQYF. The CDR3, as DNA: TGTGCCAGCAGGGAGGGGAACATTCAGTACTTC. This rearrangement joins TRBV6-4 to TRBJ2-4, with a possible D match to TRBD2 (6 bases). V lost 6 bases and J 7 bases, leaving 7 bases between the germline ends. The CDR3 is made up of 11 amino acids. Germline assignment: CDR1 MRHNA and CDR2 SNTAGT.

This clone came up once. The chain couples TRBV9 to TRBJ1-5; TRBD1 aligns across 7 bases. CDR1 is SGDLS, CDR2 YYNGEE, per germline. The CDR3 has 15 residues. The junction had 10 bases not matched to a gene; V was cut back by 4 bases and J by 6 bases. The CDR3 DNA reads as TGTGCCAGCAGCCGTACAGGGGCCGGCGGTCAGCCCCAGCATTTT. It yields the protein CASSRTGAGGQPQHF.

This chain connects TRBV28 to TRBJ2-2; 9 bases match TRBD2. CDR3 size: 19 residues. V gave up 2 bases and J gave up 5 bases; unmatched junction bases: 15. Germline V gives CDR1 MDHEN, CDR2 SYDVKM. CDR3 amino acids: CASSLSFYRTSEKTGELFF. The CDR3, as DNA: TGTGCCAGCAGTTTAAGTTTTTATAGGACTAGCGAAAAGACCGGGGAGCTGTTTTTT.

J is TRBJ1-1 and V is TRBV28; TRBD1 aligns across 9 bases. The CDR3 loop spans 14 amino acids. The J segment lost 4 bases and the V segment lost 6 bases, leaving 6 bases of the junction unmatched. The V gene's germline CDR1 is MDHEN and CDR2 SYDVKM. The CDR3 protein is CASSYLTGGTEAFF. The CDR3 DNA sequence: TGTGCCAGCAGCTACTTGACAGGGGGCACTGAAGCTTTCTTT. Together with reference TRBV28 and TRBJ1-1, the CDR3 gives the full variable domain: DVKVTQSSRYLVKRTGEKVFLECVQDMDHENMFWYRQDPGLGLRLIYFSYDVKMKEKGDIPEGYSVSREKKERFSLILESASTNQTSMYLCASSYLTGGTEAFFGQGTRLTVV.

The chain employs TRBV7-2 and TRBJ2-5, with 11 bases aligning to TRBD2. The V and J ends lost 6 bases and 5 bases, in that order; junction bases with no gene match: 8. The germline V gene has CDR1 SGHTA and CDR2 FQGNSA. CDR3 length: 15 residues. In DNA form, the CDR3 reads TGTGCCAGCAGTAGGGACCGGACTAGCGGGGAGACCCAGTACTTC. Translation: CASSRDRTSGETQYF.

This CDR3 reads CASSSLSGSFNEQFF. The CDR3, as DNA: TGTGCCAGCAGTTCTCTTAGCGGGAGTTTTAATGAGCAGTTCTTC. This rearrangement joins TRBV27 to TRBJ2-1; 9 nucleotides match TRBD2. The germline V gene has CDR1 MNHEY and CDR2 SMNVEV (reference sequence). The ends lost 4 bases at V and 7 bases at J; junction bases unmatched: 8. This CDR3 has 15 amino acids.

V is TRBV7-2 and J is TRBJ1-6; D may be TRBD1 (5 bases). Germline lookup yields CDR1 SGHTA and CDR2 FQGNSA. The CDR3 runs to 16 residues. V was trimmed by 5 bases and J by 4 bases, leaving 15 bases between them. CDR3 amino acids: CASSPHAGFYNSPLHF. The CDR3 DNA reads TGTGCCAGCAGCCCTCACGCAGGGTTTTATAATTCACCCCTCCACTTT.

Only one count was recorded for this clone. V is TRBV10-2 and J is TRBJ1-1; possibly TRBD1 for D (5 bases). V was clipped by 5 bases and J by 3 bases, with 13 bases between them. CDR1 and CDR2 (germline): WSHSY, SAAADI. The CDR3 contains 14 residues. The CDR3 DNA reads as TGCGCCAGCAGTTCCCTGGGGGGGGACACTGAAGCTTTCTTT. Translating gives CASSSLGGDTEAFF.

This chain joins TRBV2 and TRBJ2-7; 9 nucleotides line up with TRBD1. Germline V gene data show CDR1 as SNHLY and CDR2 as FYNNEI. J gave up 7 bases and V 2 bases, and 3 bases lay outside the gene matches. CDR3 size: 13 residues. CDR3 nucleotide sequence: TGTGCCAGCAGTGAAAGGACAGGGGCAGAGCAGTACTTC. Its translation is CASSERTGAEQYF.

This chain uses TRBV18 with TRBJ2-1; 11 nucleotides align to TRBD2. The CDR3 is 16 amino acids. J gave up 8 bases and V 0 bases, and 6 bases lay outside the gene matches. The germline gives CDR1 KGHSH, CDR2 LQKENI. The CDR3 region has the DNA TGTGCCAGCTCACCACCGGTAGCGGGGGGGCGAGATGAGCAGTTCTTC. Translation: CASSPPVAGGRDEQFF.

The chain couples TRBV5-4 to TRBJ1-1, with TRBD1 as a possible D gene (5 bases). Germline V gene lookup returns CDR1 SGHNT and CDR2 YYREEE (reference sequence). CDR3 length: 15 amino acids. The germline V and J ends were trimmed by 2 bases and 0 bases, with 11 bases remaining between them. CDR3 sequence: CASSFLGRVNTEAFF. CDR3 DNA: TGTGCCAGCAGCTTTTTGGGGCGAGTGAACACTGAAGCTTTCTTT.

CDR3 sequence (DNA): TGTGCCAGTAGGGGGGGACTGCACTATGGCTACACCTTC. The encoded protein is CASRGGLHYGYTF. J is TRBJ1-2 and V is TRBV19, with a tentative D call TRBD1 (5 bases). The CDR3 totals 13 residues. Trimming removed 6 bases at V and 3 bases at J, with 11 bases between. CDR1 LNHDA and CDR2 SQIVND come from the germline V gene (reference sequence).

This clone appeared once. The CDR3 sequence: CASSQGLAGQETQYF. The DNA of the CDR3 is TGCGCCAGCAGCCAGGGGCTAGCGGGCCAAGAGACCCAGTACTTC. V gene TRBV4-1 combines with J gene TRBJ2-5; 8 nucleotides align to TRBD2. From germline, CDR1 is MGHRA and CDR2 YSYEKL. CDR3 length equals 15 residues. V shed 3 bases, J shed 1 base, and the junction held 4 bases outside the gene matches.

This clone appeared a few times. The rearrangement links TRBV30 to TRBJ1-2, with 8 bases matching TRBD1. J lost 4 bases, V lost 0 bases, and 7 bases had no gene match. The V gene's germline CDR1 is GTSNPN and CDR2 SVGIG (reference sequence). CDR3 length: 15 residues. The CDR3: CAWSVRGQGFYGYTF. The CDR3 DNA reads as TGTGCCTGGAGTGTACGCGGACAGGGATTCTATGGCTACACCTTC.

The chain links TRBV9 to TRBJ2-7, with TRBD2 matching over 9 bases. Trimming removed 0 bases from V and 0 bases from J; junction bases left unmatched: 4. Germline V lookup: CDR1 SGDLS, CDR2 YYNGEE. This CDR3 comprises 16 residues. DNA for the CDR3: TGTGCCAGCAGCGTAGGTAGCGGGGGACCCTCCTACGAGCAGTACTTC. Protein sequence: CASSVGSGGPSYEQYF.

The chain recombines TRBV12-3 or TRBV12-4 with TRBJ2-7; 9 positions match TRBD1. After removal of 4 bases from V and 3 bases from J, the junction contained 1 base not matched to a gene. The CDR3 is 13 residues long. CDR3 amino acids: CASSWGQGYEQYF. The CDR3 coding sequence is TGTGCCAGCAGTTGGGGACAGGGCTACGAGCAGTACTTC.

The chain couples TRBV10-2 to TRBJ2-2, with D maybe TRBD1 (7 bases). The CDR3 contains 15 residues. Germline V gene sequence: CDR1 WSHSY, CDR2 SAAADI. With 5 bases removed from V and 5 bases from J, the gap between germline ends came to 15 bases. As DNA, the CDR3 is TGCGCCAGCAGTCCAGGCCCAGGGGGGACCGGGGAGCTGTTTTTT. It is translated as CASSPGPGGTGELFF.

The V gene is TRBV5-4, the J gene TRBJ2-5; TRBD2 agrees at 12 bases. CDR3 length: 16 amino acids. Trimming took 4 bases from V and 5 from J; bases not matched to a gene: 9. CDR1 is SGHNT and CDR2 is YYREEE in the germline V gene (reference sequence). Here the CDR3 reads CASSPSSGGARETQYF. The CDR3 DNA reads as TGTGCCAGCAGCCCGTCTAGCGGGGGGGCCAGGGAGACCCAGTACTTC.